These 9 T cell receptor beta chains were all obtained from the same sample, sequenced in a study of T-cell memory formation after mild COVID-19. TCRdb itself ran the 5' RACE reads through MiXCR, one entry per CDR3 protein. In the table there are about 340,000 distinct CDR3 sequences, 20% to 25% of which are singletons. The sequencing input was PBMCs or a T cell subset sorted from them (not recorded which). The receptors stem from a young man who had mild COVID-19 (a few samples of this study predate the infection). Cell type and time point are not known.

This rearrangement joins TRBV10-3 to TRBJ2-7; D gene unclear. The CDR3 loop spans 13 amino acids. Germline V gene lookup returns CDR1 ENHRY and CDR2 SYGVKD. Trimming shortened V by 6 bases and J by 1 base, and 10 bases separated the two germline ends. CDR3 DNA: TGTGCCATCAGGAGTTCGGAATCCTACGAGCAGTACGTC. Translated, it gives CAIRSSESYEQYV.

The table lists this clonotype with many counts. The V call is TRBV24-1, the J call TRBJ1-5; D gene unclear. V lost 1 base, J lost 5 bases, and 5 bases lay in between. Germline CDR1 and CDR2: KGHDR and SFDVKD. This CDR3 contains 13 residues. The CDR3 loop is CATSDFADQPQHF. The DNA for the CDR3 is TGTGCCACCAGTGATTTTGCGGATCAGCCCCAGCATTTT.

The chain uses TRBV18 and TRBJ2-5; 7 bases fit TRBD1. The V gene end was trimmed by 0 bases and the J gene end by 4 bases; junction bases not matched to a gene: 5. Germline V lookup: CDR1 KGHSH, CDR2 LQKENI. The CDR3 is 15 residues long. This CDR3 reads CASSPPATGRETQYF. CDR3 bases: TGTGCCAGCTCACCACCCGCGACAGGGAGAGAGACCCAGTACTTC.

This clonotype was counted a few times. The V and J genes are TRBV5-1 and TRBJ2-5; maybe TRBD1 (7 bases). The ends were cut back, 3 bases at V and 5 bases at J, with 17 bases in the middle. Germline V CDR1 and CDR2: SGHRS, YFSETQ. CDR3 length: 15 amino acids. Here the CDR3 reads CASSSGRGVAETQYF. For the CDR3, the DNA is TGCGCCAGCAGCTCTGGCAGGGGGGTTGCGGAGACCCAGTACTTC. Complete variable domain (other parts from reference TRBV5-1 and TRBJ2-5): KAGVTQTPRYLIKTRGQQVTLSCSPISGHRSVSWYQQTPGQGLQFLFEYFSETQRNKGNFPGRFSGRQFSNSRSEMNVSTLELGDSALYLCASSSGRGVAETQYFGPGTRLLVL.

The chain carries TRBV7-9 and TRBJ2-2; D is ambiguous. Trimming pared 5 bases from V and 6 bases from J, leaving 7 bases between. CDR1 SEHNR and CDR2 FQNEAQ come from the germline V gene (reference sequence). The CDR3 consists of 12 residues. The CDR3 sequence is CASSALAGELFF. CDR3 nucleotides: TGTGCCAGCAGCGCTTTGGCCGGGGAGCTGTTTTTT.

This clonotype was seen more than once but under ten times. V is TRBV27 and J is TRBJ1-4; no clear D. Germline loops: CDR1 MNHEY, CDR2 SMNVEV (reference sequence). V lost 8 bases and J 4 bases, leaving 11 bases between the germline ends. The CDR3 has 13 amino acids. CDR3 sequence: CASARLGNEKLFF. The CDR3 DNA is TGTGCCAGCGCTCGACTGGGTAATGAAAAACTGTTTTTT.

In this sample, this clonotype turned up a few times. The CDR3 loop reads CASKHLAKARVSYEQYF. CDR3 DNA: TGTGCCAGCAAACACCTCGCTAAAGCCCGCGTCTCCTACGAGCAGTACTTC. The chain is built from TRBV6-2 or TRBV6-3 and TRBJ2-7; no clear D gene. This CDR3 is built from 17 residues. The germline gives CDR1 MNHEY, CDR2 SVGEGT. V lost 7 bases, J lost 0 bases, and 22 bases lay in between.

The sample holds a few counts of this clonotype. The chain has TRBV10-3 and TRBJ2-7; D possibly matches TRBD1 or TRBD2 (6 bases each). Trimming took off 10 bases at V and 2 bases at J, with 12 bases between the two ends. Germline CDR1 reads ENHRY; CDR2 reads SYGVKD. The CDR3 sequence is 12 residues long. CDR3 in amino acids: CATEGDAYEQYF. CDR3 sequence (DNA): TGTGCCACGGAGGGGGACGCCTACGAGCAGTACTTC.

This clonotype was picked up many times. This chain links TRBV24-1 with TRBJ2-1; D gene uncertain. The CDR3 covers 13 residues. Trimming took 6 bases from V and 0 from J, leaving 5 bases between them. Germline CDR1 KGHDR, CDR2 SFDVKD. The DNA for the CDR3 is TGTGCCACCAGTAAAAGCTCCTACAATGAGCAGTTCTTC. Translated, it gives CATSKSSYNEQFF.